This TCR beta chain was sequenced during a study of T cells after yellow fever vaccination. Study summary: Preparation of the low-cell-number fractions used SMART-Seq v4 Ultra Low Input.

A few counts support this clonotype. The antigen is undetermined. Notes on the study in general: In post-booster samples, most primary-vaccination clones reappeared (under 98% CD4, 75% to 90% CD8). Sorted repertoires could include abundant contaminating clonotypes from bulk cells.

Losses at the gene ends were 6 bases for V and 4 bases for J; bases not matched to a gene: 16. The CDR3 has 17 amino acids. The germline gives CDR1 MNHNS, CDR2 SASEGT. TCRdb re-called the 5' RACE reads through MiXCR, storing one row per CDR3 protein. The sample holds 300,000 to 400,000 distinct CDR3 sequences, more than 5.5% seen once. The sample was PBMCs, taken 5 days after the yellow fever booster vaccination. This receptor was taken from a man aged 25 to 40 who received the YFV17D yellow fever vaccine. This chain uses TRBV6-1 with TRBJ2-7, with TRBD2 identical over 9 bases. CDR3 amino acids: CASSPTPSGNTRYEQYF. Written as DNA, the CDR3 is TGTGCCAGCAGCCCTACCCCTAGCGGGAATACCCGGTACGAGCAGTACTTC.